In its sample, the clone carrying this TCR beta chain was seen once. TCRdb re-analysed the 5' RACE reads in MiXCR, keeping a single row per CDR3 protein. The sample yields fewer than 250,000 distinct CDR3 sequences, about 10% seen once. The sample belongs to a study of T-cell memory formation after mild COVID-19. Germline CDR1 reads SGHAT; CDR2 reads FQNNGV. This CDR3 spans 14 amino acids. V dropped 6 bases and J dropped 6; count of bases not matched to a gene: 6. The chain recombines TRBV11-2 with TRBJ2-3; 10 positions agree with TRBD2. The sample comprised PBMCs or a T cell subset sorted from them (not recorded which). The source of this sequence is a man between 18 and 35 years old who had mild COVID-19 (a few samples of this study predate the infection). Cell type and time point are not known. The CDR3 protein is CASSQLAGRDTQYF. The CDR3 bases are TGTGCCAGCAGTCAACTAGCGGGGAGGGATACGCAGTATTTT.